Below are 4 T cell receptor beta chains sequenced from a single sample in a study of CD8+CD57+ T cells in acquired aplastic anemia. Individuals selected for sequencing had exhibited CD8+CD57+ cell expansion on flow cytometry. Template material for TCR beta VDJ and CDR3 profiling consisted of genomic DNA. TCRdb re-derived calls from the reads in MiXCR, one entry per CDR3 protein. The profile shows under 250,000 distinct CDR3 sequences, more than 40% of them singletons. What was sequenced was sorted CD4+, CD8+, or CD8+CD57+ T cells (not recorded which) from PBMCs. The receptors derive from a human donor with aplastic anemia.

The chain links TRBV24-1 to TRBJ2-3, with D possibly being TRBD1 (5 bases). V shed 3 bases and J shed 6 bases, with 9 bases lying between them. The CDR3 runs 13 residues. CDR1 KGHDR and CDR2 SFDVKD come from the germline V gene. CDR3 protein: CATSDVGRDTQYF. The CDR3 nucleotides are TGTGCCACCAGTGATGTGGGGCGCGATACGCAGTATTTT.

The chain uses TRBV10-3 and TRBJ2-5, with TRBD2 matching 9 bases. From germline, CDR1 is ENHRY and CDR2 SYGVKD. With V trimmed by 10 bases and J by 3 bases, 12 bases remained unmatched. This CDR3 comprises 15 residues. In DNA form, the CDR3 reads TGTGCCAGCAGCCCTCGGATAGCGGGAGAAGAGACCCAGTACTTC. Translating it yields CASSPRIAGEETQYF.

The chain has TRBV15 and TRBJ1-2, with TRBD1 identical over 8 bases. The CDR3 has 13 residues. Germline loops: CDR1 LNHNV, CDR2 YYDKDF (reference sequence). The V and J ends lost 0 bases and 8 bases, in that order; junction bases with no gene match: 2. CDR3 DNA: TGTGCCACCAGCAGAGATCAGGGGGCAGGCTACACCTTC. Protein product: CATSRDQGAGYTF.

Only a few counts were recorded for this clonotype. This chain links TRBV27 with TRBJ1-1; D perhaps matches TRBD1 (5 bases). CDR3 length: 14 amino acids. Germline-derived CDR1 and CDR2 are MNHEY and SMNVEV (reference sequence). V lost 3 bases, J lost 4 bases, and 12 bases lay in between. The chain's CDR3 is CASSLSGPTTEAFF. CDR3 sequence (DNA): TGTGCCAGCAGTTTGTCAGGGCCGACCACTGAAGCTTTCTTT.